This TCR beta chain was identified in a study of long-term antiretroviral therapy in people with HIV. Sequencing used immunoSEQ v3.0 at survey level. Assay used: immunoSEQ multiplex PCR; TCRdb lists only in-frame clones, some missing. The sample holds more than 20,000 clones; roughly four fifths are singletons and the top ten take 23%. V lost 2 bases and J 4 bases, leaving 9 bases between the germline ends. The CDR3 contains 13 residues. Germline V gives CDR1 SGHRS, CDR2 YFSETQ. The TCR sequence derives from a man aged 45-60 years with HIV. This chain connects TRBV5-1 to TRBJ2-5, with D possibly being TRBD1 (6 bases). Material: unsorted PBMCs, obtained 0.4 years after starting antiretroviral therapy. CDR3 region: CASSLQGPETQYF. The CDR3, as DNA: TGCGCCAGCAGCTTACAGGGCCCAGAGACCCAGTACTTC.